This T cell receptor (beta chain) was identified during a study of monozygotic twins with inflammatory bowel disease. The CDR3 sequence is 14 residues long. The V gene's germline CDR1 is SEHNR and CDR2 FQNEAQ (reference sequence). One entry per CDR3 protein, without DNA, is what TCRdb gives after re-calling the 5' RACE reads. This repertoire includes some 170,000 distinct CDR3 sequences. This sequence joins TRBV7-9 and TRBJ1-6; TCRdb's D call, TRBD1, is unchecked because there is no DNA. The sequence was collected from a human donor with ulcerative colitis or Crohn's disease, or a healthy co-twin of an affected twin (not recorded which). The sample comprised blood. This chain's CDR3 is CASSVQGADSPLHF. Using reference TRBV7-9 and TRBJ1-6 for the parts outside the CDR3, the full variable domain is DTGVSQNPRHKITKRGQNVTFRCDPISEHNRLYWYRQTLGQGPEFLTYFQNEAQLEKSRLLSDRFSAERPKGSFSTLEIQRTEQGDSAMYLCASSVQGADSPLHFGNGTRLTVT.